This T cell receptor beta chain emerged from a study of blood T cell repertoires in COVID-19. In the study overall: Samples came from the United States, Italy and Spain, spanning acute and convalescent COVID-19. PBMCs, B-cell-depleted T cells, or T cells provided the cDNA or gDNA that made up the material.

The CDR3 covers 16 residues. Per germline, CDR1 SEHNR and CDR2 FQNEAQ (reference sequence). V dropped 4 bases and J dropped 6; count of bases not matched to a gene: 8. Self-reported history from a screening survey and questionnaire set each donor's cohort. The assay was immunoSEQ multiplex PCR, and TCRdb's table has in-frame clones only and misses some. The sample records about 180,000 clones, roughly 89% being singletons. The receptor comes from a woman aged 40 to 55 with acute COVID-19. The specimen sequenced was PBMCs or T cells enriched from blood (not recorded which). This rearrangement joins TRBV7-9 to TRBJ2-2; 10 bases align to TRBD1. For the CDR3, the DNA is TGTGCCAGCAGCTCGATGACAGGGGGCGCGTCCGGGGAGCTGTTTTTT. Protein product: CASSSMTGGASGELFF.